This entry lists 30 T cell receptor beta chains sequenced from one sample in a study of blood T cell repertoires in COVID-19. The method was immunoSEQ multiplex PCR; TCRdb's version includes in-frame clones alone and lacks a portion of them. Here the sample spans about 160,000 clones, around 90% being singletons. The sample was peripheral blood. Receptors originate from a man in his sixties with COVID-19, enrolled during active disease.

The CDR3 DNA reads as TGTGCCAGCTCAACCGGGACTAGCGGGGGGGCTGAGCAAGAGACCCAGTACTTC. Residues: CASSTGTSGGAEQETQYF. V usage is TRBV18 and J usage is TRBJ2-5; TRBD2 matches at 16 bases. Trimming at V came to 5 bases and at J to 2 bases, leaving 8 bases not matched to a gene. Germline V gene data show CDR1 as KGHSH and CDR2 as LQKENI. The CDR3 has 18 residues. Looking up the rest from reference TRBV18 and TRBJ2-5 gives the full variable domain: NAGVMQNPRHLVRRRGQEARLRCSPMKGHSHVYWYRQLPEEGLKFMVYLQKENIIDESGMPKERFSAEFPKEGPSILRIQQVVRGDSAAYFCASSTGTSGGAEQETQYFGPGTRLLVL.

V is TRBV6-4 and J is TRBJ1-1; a possible D gene is TRBD1 (6 bases). Germline V CDR1 and CDR2: MRHNA, SNTAGT. The CDR3 is 15 residues long. V was cut by 6 bases and J by 4 bases, with 18 bases left in between. The CDR3 sequence is CASRLEQGGGTEAFF. CDR3 nucleotide sequence: TGTGCCAGCAGACTCGAACAGGGAGGGGGCACTGAAGCTTTCTTT.

The CDR3 reads CASSRGQGTDEQFF. The CDR3 nucleotides are TGCGCCAGCAGCCGAGGACAGGGTACGGATGAGCAGTTCTTC. The V call is TRBV5-1, the J call TRBJ2-1, with 8 bases that match TRBD1. The CDR3 spans 14 residues. Germline V gene data show CDR1 as SGHRS and CDR2 as YFSETQ. Germline trimming cut 4 bases from V and 8 bases from J; bases unmatched to any gene: 8.

The chain carries TRBV25-1 and TRBJ2-7; a possible D gene is TRBD2 (5 bases). The CDR3 is made up of 13 amino acids. Trimming shortened V by 8 bases and J by 5 bases, and 16 bases separated the two germline ends. Germline values: CDR1 MGHDK, CDR2 SYGVNS. Written as DNA, the CDR3 is TGTGCCAGCCAACCACGGGGTAAGGACGAGCAGTACTTC. Encoded protein: CASQPRGKDEQYF.

This clone was seen a handful of times. V and J are TRBV30 and TRBJ1-2; tentative D call: TRBD1 (5 bases). V was clipped by 0 bases and J by 0 bases, with 11 bases between them. Germline CDR1 and CDR2: GTSNPN and SVGIG (reference sequence). This CDR3 has 15 residues. This CDR3 is CAWSVGGAPNYGYTF. CDR3 bases: TGTGCCTGGAGTGTAGGAGGGGCCCCTAACTATGGCTACACCTTC.

The chain is built from TRBV18 and TRBJ1-2; no clear D gene. The CDR3 is 13 residues long. Trimming took 2 bases from V and 3 from J, leaving 7 bases between them. Germline CDR1 reads KGHSH; CDR2 reads LQKENI. This CDR3 is CASSPAADYGYTF. Here the CDR3 DNA reads TGTGCCAGCTCACCAGCGGCAGACTATGGCTACACCTTC.

This clone was detected once. J is TRBJ1-1 and V is TRBV19; 8 positions agree with TRBD1. The CDR3 covers 14 residues. Looked up from germline, CDR1 is LNHDA and CDR2 is SQIVND (reference sequence). The J segment lost 4 bases and the V segment lost 7 bases, leaving 8 bases of the junction unmatched. Here the CDR3 DNA reads TGTGCCAGTAACGAGAGGACAGGGAGCACTGAAGCTTTCTTT. This codes for CASNERTGSTEAFF.

The CDR3 sequence: CASNNRQGVTGANVLTF. The CDR3 DNA reads as TGTGCCAGCAACAACAGGCAAGGGGTTACTGGGGCCAACGTCCTGACTTTC. V and J are TRBV28 and TRBJ2-6, with D possibly matching TRBD1 (5 bases). The CDR3 extends over 17 amino acids. The germline gives CDR1 MDHEN, CDR2 SYDVKM. Between the trimmed V and J ends, which lost 7 bases and 2 bases, there was a span of 18 bases.

The rearrangement joins TRBV7-2 to TRBJ1-2, with D maybe TRBD1 (6 bases). Looked up from germline, CDR1 is SGHTA and CDR2 is FQGNSA. The CDR3 contains 15 residues. V lost 6 bases, J lost 6 bases, and 20 bases lay in between. This CDR3 is CASSPTRTAPDGYTF. CDR3 nucleotide sequence: TGTGCCAGCAGTCCTACTCGGACAGCTCCGGATGGCTACACCTTC.

The chain carries TRBV7-3 and TRBJ2-6; D gene unclear. The germline gives CDR1 SGHTA, CDR2 FQGTGA. V was cut by 5 bases and J by 1 base, with 9 bases left in between. CDR3 length equals 15 residues. The CDR3 DNA sequence: TGTGCCAGCAGCCCTGGCCGTTCTGGGGCCAACGTCCTGACTTTC. Translation gives CASSPGRSGANVLTF. The full variable domain, with the rest looked up from reference TRBV7-3 and TRBJ2-6, is GAGVSQTPSNKVTEKGKYVELRCDPISGHTALYWYRQSLGQGPEFLIYFQGTGAADDSGLPNDRFFAVRPEGSVSTLKIQRTERGDSAVYLCASSPGRSGANVLTFGAGSRLTVL.

The chain employs TRBV28 and TRBJ1-2; the match to TRBD1 covers 11 bases. V lost 4 bases to trimming and J lost 7 bases; unmatched junction nucleotides: 11. Germline-derived CDR1 and CDR2 are MDHEN and SYDVKM. The CDR3 contains 16 residues. CDR3 in DNA: TGTGCCAGCAGTTCCCCCCGGGACAGGGGGTCAGTTGGCTACACCTTC. Translation: CASSSPRDRGSVGYTF.

The chain recombines TRBV18 with TRBJ2-1, with 9 bases that match TRBD1. J gave up 5 bases and V 3 bases, and 8 bases lay outside the gene matches. The CDR3 is 16 residues long. Germline lookup yields CDR1 KGHSH and CDR2 LQKENI. The DNA for the CDR3 is TGTGCCAGCTCACCTCGACCGGGACAGGGTGACAATGAGCAGTTCTTC. The encoded protein is CASSPRPGQGDNEQFF.

The rearrangement links TRBV3-1 (or the pseudogene TRBV3-2) to TRBJ2-6, with unresolved D. The CDR3 consists of 15 residues. Trimming took off 1 base at V and 0 bases at J, with 4 bases between the two ends. Per the germline V gene, CDR1 is LGHDT and CDR2 is YNNKEL (reference sequence). CDR3 in amino acids: CASSQAVSGANVLTF. The CDR3 bases are TGTGCCAGCAGCCAAGCCGTCTCTGGGGCCAACGTCCTGACTTTC.

This sequence joins TRBV30 and TRBJ1-1; D is unclear. Germline V gene lookup returns CDR1 GTSNPN and CDR2 SVGIG (reference sequence). Trimming removed 0 bases at V and 3 bases at J, with 8 bases between. The CDR3 is made up of 13 amino acids. This chain's CDR3 is CAWSVQIYTEAFF. The CDR3 nucleotides are TGTGCCTGGAGTGTACAGATTTACACTGAAGCTTTCTTT.

V and J are TRBV5-1 and TRBJ2-1, with TRBD2 matching over 8 bases. V shed 8 bases and J 5 bases; nucleotides not matched to a gene: 9. This CDR3 region has 14 residues. CDR1 is SGHRS and CDR2 is YFSETQ in the germline V gene. The CDR3 bases are TGCGCCAGTACCGAGACTAGCGTCCACAATGAGCAGTTCTTC. Its protein product is CASTETSVHNEQFF.

The V gene is TRBV11-2, the J gene TRBJ1-1; perhaps TRBD1 as D (6 bases). The germline CDR1 and CDR2 sequences are SGHAT and FQNNGV. The CDR3 totals 14 residues. Trimming took off 4 bases at V and 0 bases at J, with 9 bases between the two ends. The CDR3 sequence: CASSWAGVNTEAFF. CDR3 DNA: TGTGCCAGCAGCTGGGCAGGGGTGAACACTGAAGCTTTCTTT.

For this clone: Other DNA sequences from this sample encode an identical CDR3 as well. The chain combines TRBV7-3 with TRBJ1-1; possibly TRBD1 for D (5 bases). V lost 5 bases, J lost 1 base, and 8 bases lay in between. Germline V gene sequence: CDR1 SGHTA, CDR2 FQGTGA. This CDR3 is 13 amino acids long. CDR3 DNA sequence: TGTGCCAGCAGCCTCGGACAGAACACTGAAGCTTTCTTT. This codes for CASSLGQNTEAFF.

The rearrangement links TRBV5-1 to TRBJ2-6; D is unclear. The CDR3 has 16 residues. Germline V gene lookup returns CDR1 SGHRS and CDR2 YFSETQ. V lost 0 bases to trimming and J lost 0 bases, with 7 bases between them. The CDR3 spells CASSLAGVSGANVLTF. DNA of the CDR3: TGCGCCAGCAGCTTGGCGGGTGTCTCTGGGGCCAACGTCCTGACTTTC.

The chain combines TRBV24-1 with TRBJ2-7; 10 bases are a match to TRBD2. The CDR3 is 16 amino acids. Germline V gives CDR1 KGHDR, CDR2 SFDVKD. Losses at the gene ends were 0 bases for V and 3 bases for J; bases not matched to a gene: 4. CDR3 region: CATSDLASGGYYEQYF. The CDR3 nucleotides are TGTGCCACCAGTGATTTGGCTAGCGGGGGATACTACGAGCAGTACTTC.

The chain links TRBV12-5 to TRBJ2-1; 7 bases match TRBD2. Germline values: CDR1 LGHNT, CDR2 FRNRAP. The CDR3 extends over 16 amino acids. The trim removed 0 bases at V and 7 bases at J, leaving 9 bases unmatched. The CDR3 nucleotides are TGTGCTAGTGGTTTGGTACCGGGCGGGAGCGGGAATGAGCAGTTCTTC. Translation gives CASGLVPGGSGNEQFF. The full variable domain, its missing parts supplied by reference TRBV12-5 and TRBJ2-1, is DARVTQTPRHKVTEMGQEVTMRCQPILGHNTVFWYRQTMMQGLELLAYFRNRAPLDDSGMPKDRFSAEMPDATLATLKIQPSEPRDSAVYFCASGLVPGGSGNEQFFGPGTRLTVL.

This sequence joins TRBV20-1 and TRBJ2-3, with 9 positions matching TRBD2. Germline lookup yields CDR1 DFQATT and CDR2 SNEGSKA (reference sequence). The CDR3 consists of 18 residues. With 3 bases clipped from V and 5 bases from J, the junction kept 18 bases outside the gene matches. CDR3 nucleotides: TGCAGTGCTAGTGGCGGGGGGGCCGAGGAGGGGCTTAGAGATACGCAGTATTTT. It specifies CSASGGGAEEGLRDTQYF.

The CDR3 loop is CASSVDRQGNGYTF. The DNA for the CDR3 is TGTGCCAGCAGCGTAGATCGACAGGGGAATGGCTACACCTTC. The rearrangement uses TRBV9 and TRBJ1-2; 8 nucleotides line up with TRBD1. Germline V gene lookup returns CDR1 SGDLS and CDR2 YYNGEE. Losses at the gene ends were 0 bases for V and 6 bases for J; bases not matched to a gene: 4. The CDR3 is 14 amino acids.

V and J are TRBV18 and TRBJ2-2; D not certain. The CDR3 is made up of 15 amino acids. Germline V lookup: CDR1 KGHSH, CDR2 LQKENI. The V and J ends lost 2 bases and 3 bases respectively, with 10 bases between them. In nucleotides, the CDR3 is TGTGCCAGCTCACCAGTGACACTCGACACCGGGGAGCTGTTTTTT. It encodes CASSPVTLDTGELFF.

V usage is TRBV25-1 and J usage is TRBJ1-2; the match to TRBD1 covers 7 bases. J was trimmed by 8 bases and V by 3 bases; bases with no gene match: 12. CDR3 length equals 15 residues. Germline CDR1 is MGHDK and CDR2 is SYGVNS. In nucleotides, the CDR3 is TGTGCCAGCAGTGACTCCAGGGACAGTCGGGCGGGCTACACCTTC. This codes for CASSDSRDSRAGYTF.

The genes are TRBV7-9 and TRBJ2-2; 8 nucleotides match TRBD1. The V gene's germline CDR1 is SEHNR and CDR2 FQNEAQ (reference sequence). With V trimmed by 2 bases and J by 6 bases, 5 bases remained unmatched. This CDR3 comprises 15 residues. The CDR3 here is CASSLKDRDSGELFF. The CDR3 DNA is TGTGCCAGCAGCTTAAAGGACAGGGACTCCGGGGAGCTGTTTTTT. Based on the CDR3 plus reference TRBV7-9 and TRBJ2-2, the full variable domain is DTGVSQNPRHKITKRGQNVTFRCDPISEHNRLYWYRQTLGQGPEFLTYFQNEAQLEKSRLLSDRFSAERPKGSFSTLEIQRTEQGDSAMYLCASSLKDRDSGELFFGEGSRLTVL.

The gene calls are TRBV3-1 (or the pseudogene TRBV3-2) and TRBJ2-1, with a possible D match to TRBD2 (5 bases). CDR1 is LGHDT, CDR2 YNNKEL, per germline (reference sequence). V lost 3 bases and J lost 10, with 16 bases in between. This CDR3 has 14 amino acids. Here the CDR3 DNA reads TGTGCCAGCAGCCAGGGATCTAGCTTTCGCGAGCAGTTCTTC. Amino acids: CASSQGSSFREQFF.

The V call is TRBV14, the J call TRBJ2-5, with a weak D call TRBD1 (5 bases). The CDR3 runs to 16 residues. CDR1 and CDR2 from the germline V gene are SGHDN and FVKESK. V shed 4 bases and J shed 2 bases, with 17 bases lying between them. This CDR3 is CASSPYRQGLQETQYF. The CDR3 coding sequence is TGTGCCAGCAGCCCCTATCGGCAGGGATTACAAGAGACCCAGTACTTC.

The chain links TRBV7-9 to TRBJ1-2; possibly TRBD1 for D (5 bases). The germline gives CDR1 SEHNR, CDR2 FQNEAQ (reference sequence). V lost 6 bases, J lost 8 bases, and 10 bases lay in between. This CDR3 region has 11 residues. The DNA of the CDR3 is TGTGCCAGCAGTCTGACAGAAGGCTACACCTTC. The encoded protein is CASSLTEGYTF.

About this clone: The sample contains more than one DNA sequence encoding this CDR3. The chain recombines TRBV6-5 with TRBJ1-3, with unresolved D. From germline, CDR1 is MNHEY and CDR2 SVGAGI. V lost 4 bases and J lost 0, with 4 bases in between. CDR3 length equals 13 residues. The CDR3 region is CASSFRSGNTIYF. In DNA form, the CDR3 reads TGTGCCAGCAGTTTTCGCTCTGGAAACACCATATATTTT.

The CDR3 spells CASSLVPANEKLFF. Written as DNA, the CDR3 is TGTGCCAGCAGCTTAGTCCCGGCTAATGAAAAACTGTTTTTT. V is TRBV7-9 and J is TRBJ1-4; no clear D gene. Trimming took off 1 base at V and 3 bases at J, with 6 bases between the two ends. The CDR3 covers 14 residues. Looked up from germline, CDR1 is SEHNR and CDR2 is FQNEAQ (reference sequence).